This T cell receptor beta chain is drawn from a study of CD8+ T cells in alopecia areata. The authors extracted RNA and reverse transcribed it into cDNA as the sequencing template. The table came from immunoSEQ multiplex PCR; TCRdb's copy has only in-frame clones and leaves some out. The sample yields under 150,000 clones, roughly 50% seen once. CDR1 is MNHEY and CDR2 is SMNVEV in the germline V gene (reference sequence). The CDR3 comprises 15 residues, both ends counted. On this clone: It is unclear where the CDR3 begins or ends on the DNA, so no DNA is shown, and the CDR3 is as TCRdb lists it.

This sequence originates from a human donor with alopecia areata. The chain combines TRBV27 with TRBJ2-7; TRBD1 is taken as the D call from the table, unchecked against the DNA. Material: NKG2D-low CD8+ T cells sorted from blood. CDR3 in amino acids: CASSTSRGSSYEQYF.